This T cell receptor (beta chain) comes out of a study of shared T cell receptors in the human thymus. This CDR3 has 15 amino acids. CDR1 is SGHAT, CDR2 FQNNGV, per germline. V dropped 1 base and J dropped 2; count of bases not matched to a gene: 4. Sequencing was performed with immunoSEQ multiplex PCR; in TCRdb, only in-frame clones are kept and a portion is missing. The sample has about 660,000 clones, roughly 86% seen once. In addition, the sample was reused for a study of human thymus T cells. That work contributes: Among the donors, all were healthy Finnish infants having corrective surgery for congenital heart defects. Resections were taken during corrective heart surgery, and the thymus tissue came from these. Thymic and blood repertoires seemed to show skewed V and J gene use. There were highly overlapping thymic repertoires among unrelated individuals, as related research reported.

This chain joins TRBV11-2 and TRBJ2-7; 8 nucleotides line up with TRBD2. Specimen: thymocytes. The TCR was taken from a boy under two years old with a congenital heart defect. CDR3 residues: CASSLGLAGPYEQYF. For the CDR3, the DNA is TGTGCCAGCAGCTTAGGGCTAGCGGGTCCCTACGAGCAGTACTTC. The full variable domain, its missing parts supplied by reference TRBV11-2 and TRBJ2-7, is EAGVAQSPRYKIIEKRQSVAFWCNPISGHATLYWYQQILGQGPKLLIQFQNNGVVDDSQLPKDRFSAERLKGVDSTLKIQPAKLEDSAVYLCASSLGLAGPYEQYFGPGTRLTVT.